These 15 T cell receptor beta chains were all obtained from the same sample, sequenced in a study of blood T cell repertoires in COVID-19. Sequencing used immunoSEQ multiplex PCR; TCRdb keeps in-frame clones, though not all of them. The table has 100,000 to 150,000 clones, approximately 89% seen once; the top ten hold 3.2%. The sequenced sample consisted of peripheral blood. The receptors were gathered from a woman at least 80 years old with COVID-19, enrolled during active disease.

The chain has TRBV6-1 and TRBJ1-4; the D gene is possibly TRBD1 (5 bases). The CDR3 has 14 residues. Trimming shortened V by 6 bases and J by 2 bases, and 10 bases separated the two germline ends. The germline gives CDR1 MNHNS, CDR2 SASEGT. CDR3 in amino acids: CASRTGSTNEKLFF. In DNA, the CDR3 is TGTGCCAGCAGAACAGGCAGCACTAATGAAAAACTGTTTTTT.

The CDR3 DNA is TGTGCCACCAGTGGAACCTCCCGGGGTGACTATGGCTACACCTTC. Protein product: CATSGTSRGDYGYTF. The chain is built from TRBV24-1 and TRBJ1-2; D unresolved. V was shortened by 5 bases and J by 3 bases, with 15 bases between the two germline ends. This CDR3 comprises 15 residues. Germline-derived CDR1 and CDR2 are KGHDR and SFDVKD.

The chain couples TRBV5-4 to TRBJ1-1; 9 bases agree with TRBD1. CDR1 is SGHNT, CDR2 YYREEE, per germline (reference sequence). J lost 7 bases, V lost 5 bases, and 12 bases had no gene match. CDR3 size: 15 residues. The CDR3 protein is CASSQTGTGTNEAFF. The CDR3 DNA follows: TGTGCCAGCAGTCAAACCGGGACAGGGACTAATGAAGCTTTCTTT.

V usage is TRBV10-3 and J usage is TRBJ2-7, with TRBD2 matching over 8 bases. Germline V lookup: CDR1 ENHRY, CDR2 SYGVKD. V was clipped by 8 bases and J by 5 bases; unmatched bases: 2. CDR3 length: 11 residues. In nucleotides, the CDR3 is TGTGCCATCGGGGGACTAGACGAGCAGTACTTC. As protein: CAIGGLDEQYF.

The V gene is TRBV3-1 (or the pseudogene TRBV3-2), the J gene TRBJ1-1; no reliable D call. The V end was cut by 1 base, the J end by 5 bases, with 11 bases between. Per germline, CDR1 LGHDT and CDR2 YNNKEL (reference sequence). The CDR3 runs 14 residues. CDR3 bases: TGTGCCAGCAGCCAAGTGGGAGGGAAAACTGAAGCTTTCTTT. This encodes CASSQVGGKTEAFF.

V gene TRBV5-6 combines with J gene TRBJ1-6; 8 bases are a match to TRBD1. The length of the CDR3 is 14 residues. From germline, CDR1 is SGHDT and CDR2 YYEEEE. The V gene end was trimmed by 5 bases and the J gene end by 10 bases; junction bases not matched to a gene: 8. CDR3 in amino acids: CASSQGTGASPLHF. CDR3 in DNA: TGTGCCAGCAGTCAAGGGACAGGCGCCTCACCCCTCCACTTT.

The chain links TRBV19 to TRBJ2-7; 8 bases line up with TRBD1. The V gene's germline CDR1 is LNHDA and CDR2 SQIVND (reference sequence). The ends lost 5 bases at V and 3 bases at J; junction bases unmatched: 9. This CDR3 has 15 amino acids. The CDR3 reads CASSSHRDRNYEQYF. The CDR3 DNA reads TGTGCCAGTAGTTCTCACCGGGACAGGAACTACGAGCAGTACTTC.

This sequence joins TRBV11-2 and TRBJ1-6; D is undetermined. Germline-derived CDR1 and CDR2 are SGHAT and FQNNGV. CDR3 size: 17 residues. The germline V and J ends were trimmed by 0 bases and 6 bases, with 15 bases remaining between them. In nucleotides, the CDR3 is TGTGCCAGCAGCTTAGATTCCCATGGAGCTGGTAATTCACCCCTCCACTTT. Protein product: CASSLDSHGAGNSPLHF. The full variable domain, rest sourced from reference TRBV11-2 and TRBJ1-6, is EAGVAQSPRYKIIEKRQSVAFWCNPISGHATLYWYQQILGQGPKLLIQFQNNGVVDDSQLPKDRFSAERLKGVDSTLKIQPAKLEDSAVYLCASSLDSHGAGNSPLHFGNGTRLTVT.

The CDR3 spells CASSFAGQQGLREKLFF. CDR3 bases: TGTGCCAGCAGCTTTGCCGGCCAACAGGGGTTAAGGGAAAAACTGTTTTTT. The rearrangement links TRBV7-9 to TRBJ1-4, with 7 bases that match TRBD1. The CDR3 spans 17 residues. The germline V gene encodes CDR1 SEHNR and CDR2 FQNEAQ (reference sequence). The junction had 15 bases not matched to a gene; V was cut back by 3 bases and J by 8 bases.

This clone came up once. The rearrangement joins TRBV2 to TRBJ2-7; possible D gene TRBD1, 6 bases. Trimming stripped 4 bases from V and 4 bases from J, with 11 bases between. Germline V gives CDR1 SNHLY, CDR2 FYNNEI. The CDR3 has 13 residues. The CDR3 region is CASSAGGWYEQYF. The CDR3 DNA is TGTGCCAGCAGTGCTGGGGGCTGGTACGAGCAGTACTTC.

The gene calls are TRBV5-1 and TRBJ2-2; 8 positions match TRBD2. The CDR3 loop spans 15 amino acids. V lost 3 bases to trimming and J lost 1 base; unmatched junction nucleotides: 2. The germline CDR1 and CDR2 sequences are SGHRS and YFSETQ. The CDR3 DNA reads TGCGCCAGCAGCTCAACTAGCGGGAACACCGGGGAGCTGTTTTTT. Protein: CASSSTSGNTGELFF. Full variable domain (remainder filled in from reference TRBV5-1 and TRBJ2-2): KAGVTQTPRYLIKTRGQQVTLSCSPISGHRSVSWYQQTPGQGLQFLFEYFSETQRNKGNFPGRFSGRQFSNSRSEMNVSTLELGDSALYLCASSSTSGNTGELFFGEGSRLTVL.

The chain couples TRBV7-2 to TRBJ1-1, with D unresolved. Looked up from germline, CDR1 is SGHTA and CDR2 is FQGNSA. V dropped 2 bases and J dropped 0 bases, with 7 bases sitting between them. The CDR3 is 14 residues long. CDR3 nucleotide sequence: TGTGCCAGCAGCTTAACAGCAATGAACACTGAAGCTTTCTTT. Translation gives CASSLTAMNTEAFF.

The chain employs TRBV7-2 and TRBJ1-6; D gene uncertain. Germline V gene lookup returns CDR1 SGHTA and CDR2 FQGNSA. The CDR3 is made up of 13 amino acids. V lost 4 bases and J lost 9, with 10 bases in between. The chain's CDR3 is CASSSEAGSPLHF. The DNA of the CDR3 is TGTGCCAGCAGCTCCGAGGCTGGTTCACCCCTCCACTTT.

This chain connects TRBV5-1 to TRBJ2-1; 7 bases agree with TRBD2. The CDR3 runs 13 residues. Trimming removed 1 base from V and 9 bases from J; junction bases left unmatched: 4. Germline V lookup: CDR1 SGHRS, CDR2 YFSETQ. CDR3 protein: CASSLQRGPEQFF. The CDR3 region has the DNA TGCGCCAGCAGCTTGCAGCGGGGCCCTGAGCAGTTCTTC.

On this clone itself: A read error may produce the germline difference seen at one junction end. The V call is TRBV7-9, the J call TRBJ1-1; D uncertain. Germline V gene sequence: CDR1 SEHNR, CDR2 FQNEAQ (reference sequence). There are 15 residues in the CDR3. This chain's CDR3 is CASSLGVGVKTEAFF. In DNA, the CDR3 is TGTGCCAGCAGCTTAGGCGTCGGTGTGAAGACTGAAGCTTTCTTT.